There are a few counts of the clone carrying this TCR beta chain. CDR3-region Arm-PCR and iRepertoire HTBI primers produced the TCR beta libraries. TCRdb fed the multiplex PCR reads into MiXCR, producing one record per CDR3 protein. The sample consists of approximately 440,000 distinct CDR3 sequences, 23% of them appearing once. The data were obtained in a study of regulatory T cells in long-lasting Graves disease. As to time point: persistent/refractory GD, antithyroid drugs over 5 years with positive TRAb. RNA from PBMCs was the source of the TCR library. The germline gives CDR1 LGHNA, CDR2 YSLEER. The V gene lost 0 bases and the J gene lost 0 bases, with 5 bases spanning the gap. CDR3 size: 14 residues.

The chain uses TRBV4-3 and TRBJ1-1; D is undetermined. Sequencing used peripheral blood mononuclear cells (PBMCs), obtained when the disease was refractory, from a patient treated with antithyroid drugs. The sequence was collected from a female donor with Graves disease. The CDR3 is CASSQDRMNTEAFF. CDR3 nucleotide sequence: TGCGCCAGCAGCCAAGACAGAATGAACACTGAAGCTTTCTTT.